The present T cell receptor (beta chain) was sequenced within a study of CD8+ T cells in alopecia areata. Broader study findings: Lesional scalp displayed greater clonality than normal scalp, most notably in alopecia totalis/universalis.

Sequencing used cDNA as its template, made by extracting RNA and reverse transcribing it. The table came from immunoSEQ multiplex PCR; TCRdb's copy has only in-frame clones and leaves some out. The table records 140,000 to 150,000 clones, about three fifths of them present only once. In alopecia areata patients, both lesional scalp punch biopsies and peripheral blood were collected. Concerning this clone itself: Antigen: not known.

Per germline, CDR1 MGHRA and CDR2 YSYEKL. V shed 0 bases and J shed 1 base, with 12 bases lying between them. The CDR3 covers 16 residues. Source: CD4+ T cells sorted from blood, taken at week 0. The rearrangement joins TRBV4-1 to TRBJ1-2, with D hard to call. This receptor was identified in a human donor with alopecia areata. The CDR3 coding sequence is TGCGCCAGCAGCCAAGACATTGTCATCCTTAACTATGGCTACACCTTC. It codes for CASSQDIVILNYGYTF.